The rows below give T cell receptor beta chains drawn from one sample of a study of cytomegalovirus exposure and HLA in healthy donors. Sequencing used immunoSEQ multiplex PCR; TCRdb keeps in-frame clones, though not all of them. This sample has about 50,000 clones, with roughly 80% found just once. What was sequenced was PBMCs. The receptors shown here come from a woman in her forties in good health and CMV-seropositive. Each CDR3 is given with its conserved first and last residue. D genes are given only for firm matches. Clone size appears in some rows only: once, few, many, or a class for an expanded clone.

cdr3_nt cdr3_aa v_call clone_size d_call j_call
TGCGCCAGCAGCTCGTGGACAGGGGGCGTGGGGTCGGCTTTCTTT CASSSWTGGVGSAFF TRBV4-3 few TRBD1 TRBJ1-1
TGTGCCAGCAGCGCTACAGGGGGCACCGGGGAGCTGTTTTTT CASSATGGTGELFF TRBV9 NA TRBD1 TRBJ2-2
TGTGCCAGCAGGGAAGCGGGCCGCTCCTACAATGAGCAGTTCTTC CASREAGRSYNEQFF TRBV2 few NA TRBJ2-1
TGTGCCAGCAGCGCGCTAGGGGGAGGCTACACCTTC CASSALGGGYTF TRBV9 NA NA TRBJ1-2
TGTGCCAGTTCCAGGGACACGGAAAACATTCAGTACTTC CASSRDTENIQYF TRBV19 NA NA TRBJ2-4
TGTGCCAGCAGCCCATCGGCTACAGGGGTCGGCTACACCTTC CASSPSATGVGYTF TRBV11-2 once TRBD1 TRBJ1-2
TGTGCCACCAGCAGTGCGGGGACAGGACAAGAAAAACTGTTTTTT CATSSAGTGQEKLFF TRBV15 NA TRBD1 TRBJ1-4
TGTGCCAGCAGCTTAAACCTACAGGGCGGCGAGCAGTACTTC CASSLNLQGGEQYF TRBV7-3 NA NA TRBJ2-7
TGTGCCAGCAGCTCCCAGGCAGGTCGGGAGCAGTACTTC CASSSQAGREQYF TRBV5-8 NA NA TRBJ2-7
TGTGCCATCAGGGTTGGCGGGGGGGCCTGGGATGAGCAGTTCTTC CAIRVGGGAWDEQFF TRBV10-3 once TRBD2 TRBJ2-1
TGTGCCAGCAGCCGAAGACAGGGTCAAGAGACCCAGTACTTC CASSRRQGQETQYF TRBV5-6 NA TRBD1 TRBJ2-5
TGTGCCAGCAGTCATGGACAAAACCATCAGCCCCAGCATTTT CASSHGQNHQPQHF TRBV28 NA NA TRBJ1-5
TGTGCCAGCAGTCTAAGGGGGCGCGATGAAAAACTGTTTTTT CASSLRGRDEKLFF TRBV6-5 NA TRBD1 TRBJ1-4
TGTGCCTGGAGTGTGTCAAGACTCGAGCAGTACTTC CAWSVSRLEQYF TRBV30 NA NA TRBJ2-7
TGTGCCAGTACAAATGGACTCGCTGGAAACACCATATATTTT CASTNGLAGNTIYF TRBV19 NA NA TRBJ1-3
TGTGCCAGCAGTGACAGGACAGGCTCCACAGATACGCAGTATTTT CASSDRTGSTDTQYF TRBV6-4 few TRBD1 TRBJ2-3
TGTGCCAGCGGGACAGGCCCCTATAATTCACCCCTCCACTTT CASGTGPYNSPLHF TRBV28 once TRBD1 TRBJ1-6
TGTGCCAGCAGCTTTCGTCTGCGGGGGAGCTCCTACAATGAGCAGTTCTTC CASSFRLRGSSYNEQFF TRBV11-1 NA TRBD2 TRBJ2-1
TGCGCCAGCAGTGACCTCGAGGATGGCTACACCTTC CASSDLEDGYTF TRBV10-2 NA NA TRBJ1-2
TGTGCCAGCAGTCACTACCAAGTAGAGACCCAGTACTTC CASSHYQVETQYF TRBV25-1 NA NA TRBJ2-5